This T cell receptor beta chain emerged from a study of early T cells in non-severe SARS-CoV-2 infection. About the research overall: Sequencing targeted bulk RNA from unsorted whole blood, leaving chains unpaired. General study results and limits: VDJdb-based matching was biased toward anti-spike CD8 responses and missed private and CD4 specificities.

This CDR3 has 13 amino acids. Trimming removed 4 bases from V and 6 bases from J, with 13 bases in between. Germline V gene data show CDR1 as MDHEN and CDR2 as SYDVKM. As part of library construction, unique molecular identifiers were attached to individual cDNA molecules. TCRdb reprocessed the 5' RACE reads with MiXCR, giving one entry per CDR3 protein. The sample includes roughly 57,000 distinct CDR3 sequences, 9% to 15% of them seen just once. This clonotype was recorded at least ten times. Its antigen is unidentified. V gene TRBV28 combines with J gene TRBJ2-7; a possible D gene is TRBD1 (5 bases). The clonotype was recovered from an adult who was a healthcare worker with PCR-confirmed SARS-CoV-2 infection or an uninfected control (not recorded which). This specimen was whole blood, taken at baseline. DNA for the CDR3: TGTGCCAGCAGTTCTTACACAGGCCCCGAGCAGTACTTC. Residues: CASSSYTGPEQYF.